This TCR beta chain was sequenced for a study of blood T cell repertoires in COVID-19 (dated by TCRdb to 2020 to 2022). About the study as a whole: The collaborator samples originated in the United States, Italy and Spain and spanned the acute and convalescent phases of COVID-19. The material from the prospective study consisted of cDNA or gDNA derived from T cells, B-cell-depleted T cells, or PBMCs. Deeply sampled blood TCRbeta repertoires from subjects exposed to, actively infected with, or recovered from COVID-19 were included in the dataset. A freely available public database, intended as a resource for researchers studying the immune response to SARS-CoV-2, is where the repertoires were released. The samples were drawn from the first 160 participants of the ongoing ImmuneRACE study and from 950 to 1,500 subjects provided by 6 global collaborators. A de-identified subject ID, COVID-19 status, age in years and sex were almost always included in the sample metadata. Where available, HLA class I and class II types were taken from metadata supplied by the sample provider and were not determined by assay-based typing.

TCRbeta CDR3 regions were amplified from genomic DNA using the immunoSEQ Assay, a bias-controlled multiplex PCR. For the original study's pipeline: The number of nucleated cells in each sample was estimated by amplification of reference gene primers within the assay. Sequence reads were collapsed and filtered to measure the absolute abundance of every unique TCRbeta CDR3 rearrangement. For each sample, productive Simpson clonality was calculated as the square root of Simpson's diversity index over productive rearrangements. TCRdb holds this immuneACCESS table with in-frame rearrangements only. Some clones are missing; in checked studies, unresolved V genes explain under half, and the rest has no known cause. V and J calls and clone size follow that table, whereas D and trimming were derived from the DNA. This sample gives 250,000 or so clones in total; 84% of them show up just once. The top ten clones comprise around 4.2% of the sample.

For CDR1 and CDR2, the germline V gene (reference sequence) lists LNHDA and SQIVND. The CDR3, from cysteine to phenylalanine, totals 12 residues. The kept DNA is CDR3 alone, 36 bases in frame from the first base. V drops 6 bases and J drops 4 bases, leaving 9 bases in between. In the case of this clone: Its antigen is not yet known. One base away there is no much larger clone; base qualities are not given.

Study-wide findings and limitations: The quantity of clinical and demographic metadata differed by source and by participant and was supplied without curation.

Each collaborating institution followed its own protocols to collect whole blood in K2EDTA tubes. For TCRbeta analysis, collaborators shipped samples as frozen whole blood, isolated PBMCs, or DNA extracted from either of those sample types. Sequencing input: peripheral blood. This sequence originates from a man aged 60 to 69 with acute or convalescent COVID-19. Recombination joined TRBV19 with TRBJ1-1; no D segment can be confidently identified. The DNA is TGTGCCAGTAGGATCCTCGGCACTGAAGCTTTCTTT. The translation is CASRILGTEAFF.